This T cell receptor (beta chain) was captured by sequencing in a study of naive and memory T cell subsets. Two oligonucleotides, mixed equimolar, formed the beta constant-region primer covering TRBC1 and TRBC2. Via MiXCR, TCRdb re-called the UMI-ligation and nested PCR reads, giving one row per CDR3 protein. Here the sample spans around 90,000 distinct CDR3 sequences, more than 6.5% being singletons. This clonotype was picked up many times. This CDR3 is built from 14 residues. CDR1 PRHDT and CDR2 FYEKMQ come from the germline V gene (reference sequence). V shed 3 bases, J shed 3 bases, and the junction held 4 bases outside the gene matches.

The rearrangement joins TRBV13 to TRBJ1-2; the match to TRBD1 covers 7 bases. Sequenced material: central memory CD4+ T cells from blood. The TCR was taken from a human donor in good health. CDR3 coding DNA: TGTGCCAGCAGCTTGGGCAGGGGGGACTATGGCTACACCTTC. Protein: CASSLGRGDYGYTF.